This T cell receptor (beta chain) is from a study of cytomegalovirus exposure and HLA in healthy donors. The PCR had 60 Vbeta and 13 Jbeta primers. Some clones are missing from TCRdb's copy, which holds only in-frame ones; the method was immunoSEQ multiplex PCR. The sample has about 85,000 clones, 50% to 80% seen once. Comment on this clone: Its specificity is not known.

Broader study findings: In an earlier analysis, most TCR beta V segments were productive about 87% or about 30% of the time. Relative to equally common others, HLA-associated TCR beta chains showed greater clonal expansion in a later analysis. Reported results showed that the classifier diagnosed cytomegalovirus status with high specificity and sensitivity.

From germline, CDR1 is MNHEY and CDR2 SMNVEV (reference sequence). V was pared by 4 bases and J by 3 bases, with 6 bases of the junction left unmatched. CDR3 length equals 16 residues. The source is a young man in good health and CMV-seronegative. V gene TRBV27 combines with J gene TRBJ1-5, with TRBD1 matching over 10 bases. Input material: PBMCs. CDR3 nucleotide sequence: TGTGCCAGCAGTTCAACCGGGACAGGGGCCAATCAGCCCCAGCATTTT. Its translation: CASSSTGTGANQPQHF.